This paragraph reports one T cell receptor (beta chain). What it binds is unknown. Trimming took 5 bases from V and 2 from J; bases not matched to a gene: 4. The CDR3 totals 16 residues. CDR1 and CDR2 (germline): SGHTA, FQGTGA. The data derive from a study of post-analysis software for immune sequencing data. Tagging with unique molecular identifiers was a feature of the TCR beta cDNA libraries. TCRdb reanalysed the PCR reads using MiXCR and keeps one entry per CDR3 protein. The repertoire holds 650,000 to 850,000 distinct CDR3 sequences, with about 57% as singletons. Findings and limits, study-wide: Elevated frequency relative to controls characterized four or five TRBV segments in patients, TRBV5-6, TRBV5-1 and TRBV20-1 among them.

The origin of this receptor is a girl between 5 and 17 years old with multiple sclerosis. The V and J genes are TRBV7-3 and TRBJ2-1; 12 bases line up with TRBD2. The sample comprised blood. CDR3 coding DNA: TGTGCCAGCAGCCCCTGGACTAGCGGGGCCTACAATGAGCAGTTCTTC. It encodes CASSPWTSGAYNEQFF.